This T cell receptor (beta chain) was observed in a study of Graves' ophthalmopathy and Graves' hyperthyroidism. Findings and caveats of the study: For predicting ophthalmopathy progression, the model had about 66% sensitivity and nearly 75% specificity. Detected in blood as well were most expanded thyroid clonotypes with frequency above 0.001.

Lactation, pregnancy, uncontrolled infections and other autoimmune diseases were all grounds for excluding patients. PBMCs stemmed from 10 ml of fresh peripheral blood. The CDR3 consists of 14 residues. Germline V gene sequence: CDR1 SGHVS, CDR2 FQNEAQ. Unmatched junction bases numbered 6, after V lost 5 bases and J lost 6 bases. This clonotype appeared a few times. Its antigen is not known. Amplified TCR beta CDR3 regions were obtained using RNA transcripts as template. HTBI-primed RT-PCR formed the first round, and a multiplex PCR formed the second. A single record per CDR3 protein comes from TCRdb applying MiXCR to the multiplex PCR reads. Among around 51,000 distinct CDR3 sequences listed, around half were seen once.

The receptor was derived from an adult man with Graves' ophthalmopathy. The chain recombines TRBV7-8 with TRBJ1-5; TRBD1 aligns across 8 bases. What was sequenced was peripheral blood. CDR3 nucleotides: TGTGCCAGCAGCCAACAGGGGGGAAGTCAGCCCCAGCATTTT. This gives the protein CASSQQGGSQPQHF.